The clone carrying this TCR beta chain was detected only a few times. Its specificity is unknown. In the sort, naive CD8 T cells were defined as CD8+CD4-CCR7+CD45RA+. The record originates from a study of molecular identifiers for immune sequencing clone quantification. Study conclusions and caveats: Even with 800,000 to 1,000,000 naive cells present, spiked Jurkat TCR RNA from one cell was reportedly detectable.

One entry per CDR3 protein, called by TCRdb with MiXCR from the PCR reads. This table has about 36,000 distinct CDR3 sequences, around a sixth appearing once. Material for sequencing was naive CD8+ T cells from blood, with Jurkat cell RNA spiked in. Regarding subset: FACS-sorted CD8+CD4-CCR7+CD45RA+ naive T cells. The sequence was obtained from a human donor in good health. Some libraries in this study had Jurkat cell RNA spiked in.

CDR3 nucleotide sequence: TGTGCCAGCAGTTTATGGGTAGGGTTGGGGTCTTCTGGCTACACCTTC. This translates into CASSLWVGLGSSGYTF. J is TRBJ1-2 and V is TRBV28; D not certain. The CDR3 runs 16 residues. V was pared by 0 bases and J by 7 bases, with 18 bases between. Germline assignment: CDR1 MDHEN and CDR2 SYDVKM.